Shown below are 28 T cell receptor beta chains from a single sample sequenced in a study of breast tumors, draining lymph nodes, adjacent tissues. One entry per CDR3 protein, called by TCRdb with MiXCR from the multiplex PCR reads. Of 150,000 to 250,000 distinct CDR3 sequences in the sample, over 25% were seen once. The lymph nodes were axillary draining lymph nodes from breast cancer patients. The sample consisted of axillary lymph node tissue. Receptors originate from a female donor with breast cancer. Some clones in this sample may be carry-over from other donors' samples.

There are many counts of this clonotype. This chain connects TRBV7-9 to TRBJ2-7; 10 bases align to TRBD1. CDR3 size: 14 residues. The V gene end was trimmed by 1 base and the J gene end by 6 bases; junction bases not matched to a gene: 3. CDR1 and CDR2 from the germline V gene are SEHNR and FQNEAQ (reference sequence). CDR3 DNA: TGTGCCAGCAGCTTAGGGACAGGGGGGCGCGAGCAGTACTTC. Encoded protein: CASSLGTGGREQYF.

This clonotype has at least ten counts. The V and J genes are TRBV6-2 or TRBV6-3 and TRBJ2-5, with 7 bases that match TRBD2. The germline V gene has CDR1 MNHEY and CDR2 SVGEGT. The CDR3 spans 16 residues. The J segment lost 3 bases and the V segment lost 7 bases, leaving 14 bases of the junction unmatched. The CDR3 sequence is CASTSGGTFGEETQYF. CDR3 sequence (DNA): TGTGCCAGCACCTCCGGGGGGACCTTTGGAGAAGAGACCCAGTACTTC.

Points on this clonotype: A much bigger clone sits one base away, suggesting this may be a read error. No conserved phenylalanine or tryptophan ends this CDR3, so it is likely a read error. The rearrangement links TRBV7-9 to TRBJ2-7; D possibly corresponds to TRBD2 (5 bases). Germline V gene data show CDR1 as SEHNR and CDR2 as FQNEAQ (reference sequence). This CDR3 is built from 14 residues. The V end lost 3 bases, the J end lost 2 bases, and 11 bases lay between the germline ends. The CDR3 here is CASSFNSGTYEQYL. The CDR3 DNA reads TGTGCCAGCAGCTTTAACTCGGGAACCTACGAGCAGTACCTC.

The rearrangement uses TRBV4-3 and TRBJ2-5; 12 nucleotides agree with TRBD2. This CDR3 is 20 amino acids long. V trimming: 6 bases; J trimming: 4 bases; junction bases outside the gene matches: 21. Germline CDR1 LGHNA, CDR2 YSLEER. The CDR3 is CASRQAWGRASGRAPETQYF. In nucleotides, the CDR3 is TGCGCCAGCAGGCAGGCCTGGGGCAGGGCTAGCGGGAGGGCCCCAGAGACCCAGTACTTC.

In its sample, this clonotype was seen many times. This sequence joins TRBV19 and TRBJ1-2; no reliable D call. The CDR3 is made up of 15 amino acids. With 6 bases removed from V and 3 bases from J, the gap between germline ends came to 17 bases. Germline V gene lookup returns CDR1 LNHDA and CDR2 SQIVND (reference sequence). CDR3 sequence: CASSADYPTYYGYTF. Written as DNA, the CDR3 is TGTGCCAGTAGCGCAGACTACCCGACGTACTATGGCTACACCTTC. Full variable domain (missing parts from reference TRBV19 and TRBJ1-2): DGGITQSPKYLFRKEGQNVTLSCEQNLNHDAMYWYRQDPGQGLRLIYYSQIVNDFQKGDIAEGYSVSREKKESFPLTVTSAQKNPTAFYLCASSADYPTYYGYTFGSGTRLTVV.

This clonotype came up many times. This chain uses TRBV29-1 with TRBJ1-5, with D perhaps matching TRBD1 (5 bases). CDR3 size: 14 residues. The germline gives CDR1 SQVTM, CDR2 ANQGSEA. The V gene lost 4 bases and the J gene lost 4 bases, with 14 bases spanning the gap. CDR3 sequence (DNA): TGCAGCGTTGGGGGTGACAGCTTGAATCAGCCCCAGCATTTT. Its translation is CSVGGDSLNQPQHF.

This clonotype was found many times. The chain links TRBV7-2 to TRBJ2-7; 9 bases align to TRBD1. The J segment lost 3 bases and the V segment lost 6 bases, leaving 12 bases of the junction unmatched. CDR3 size: 16 residues. Germline assignment: CDR1 SGHTA and CDR2 FQGNSA. The CDR3 region is CASSSGPGQGYYEQYF. The CDR3 coding sequence is TGTGCCAGCAGTTCTGGCCCGGGACAGGGTTACTACGAGCAGTACTTC.

The chain joins TRBV11-2 to TRBJ1-4; D unclear. This CDR3 has 17 residues. V was trimmed by 3 bases and J by 5 bases, leaving 19 bases between them. Germline V gene lookup returns CDR1 SGHAT and CDR2 FQNNGV. In DNA, the CDR3 is TGTGCCAGCAGCTTCCTCGGTGGCGGGCCTAACAATGAAAAACTGTTTTTT. This encodes CASSFLGGGPNNEKLFF.

There are a few counts of this clonotype. This sequence may be a read error, since a much larger clone differs from it by one base. The DNA for the CDR3 is TGTGCCAGCAGCGTAGAAGCGGGAGGGCTGGGACATGCGCAGTTCTTC. Protein sequence: CASSVEAGGLGHAQFF. The chain is built from TRBV9 and TRBJ2-1; 10 nucleotides agree with TRBD2. The germline gives CDR1 SGDLS, CDR2 YYNGEE. The CDR3 runs 16 residues. The trim removed 0 bases at V and 12 bases at J, leaving 12 bases unmatched.

This clonotype has a count of ten or more. The genes are TRBV9 and TRBJ1-2; maybe TRBD1 (6 bases). V lost 2 bases, J lost 5 bases, and 13 bases lay in between. This CDR3 spans 14 amino acids. Looked up from germline, CDR1 is SGDLS and CDR2 is YYNGEE. The CDR3 coding sequence is TGTGCCAGCAGCGTCAGGGGCCCGGGGTATGGCTACACCTTC. As protein: CASSVRGPGYGYTF.

Points on this clonotype: A much bigger clone sits one base away, suggesting this may be a read error. The chain links TRBV28 to TRBJ1-4; D is unresolved. Germline V gene data show CDR1 as MDHEN and CDR2 as SYDVKM. The CDR3 extends over 15 amino acids. The CDR3 bases are TGTGCCGGCAGTTTACGCCCGGGGTTGAGGGAAAAACTGTTTTTT. It codes for CAGSLRPGLREKLFF.

Details on this clonotype: This may arise from a read error, as a much more abundant clone is one base away. The chain uses TRBV5-4 and TRBJ2-1; D is perhaps TRBD1 (5 bases). Germline CDR1 SGHNT, CDR2 YYREEE (reference sequence). The V and J ends lost 4 bases and 3 bases respectively, with 14 bases between them. The CDR3 runs 15 residues. The CDR3 sequence is CASSLAGLGYNEQFF. CDR3 coding DNA: TGTGCCAGCAGCCTTGCAGGGCTTGGCTACAATGAGCAGTTCTTC.

There are many counts of this clonotype. This sequence joins TRBV19 and TRBJ1-3, with no clear D. V was shortened by 3 bases and J by 0 bases, with 12 bases between the two germline ends. Germline V gene lookup returns CDR1 LNHDA and CDR2 SQIVND (reference sequence). The CDR3 spans 16 residues. DNA of the CDR3: TGTGCCAGTAGTATCCTGGGCTCACCCTCTGGAAACACCATATATTTT. Protein: CASSILGSPSGNTIYF.

This clonotype was detected many times. The chain has TRBV5-8 and TRBJ2-3; D may be TRBD2 (6 bases). The V gene's germline CDR1 is SGHTS and CDR2 YDEGEE. The CDR3 extends over 15 amino acids. V dropped 4 bases and J dropped 3 bases, with 15 bases sitting between them. The CDR3 spells CASSRRDSGTDTQYF. The CDR3 DNA reads as TGTGCCAGCAGCCGCCGGGACTCAGGTACAGATACGCAGTATTTT.

This clonotype has at least ten counts. J is TRBJ1-2 and V is TRBV20-1, with 10 nucleotides matching TRBD1. Germline CDR1 reads DFQATT; CDR2 reads SNEGSKA (reference sequence). The CDR3 loop spans 16 amino acids. V shed 5 bases and J 5 bases; nucleotides not matched to a gene: 14. CDR3 sequence reads: CSAGDRGTGAGYGYTF. CDR3 sequence (DNA): TGCAGTGCTGGGGACCGCGGGACAGGGGCCGGTTATGGCTACACCTTC.

This clonotype was seen at least ten times. The CDR3, as DNA: TGTGCCAGCAGCTTGGAGGTAGCGGGAGGGAATGAGCAGTTCTTC. Its protein is CASSLEVAGGNEQFF. The chain employs TRBV5-8 and TRBJ2-1, with 11 bases fitting TRBD2. This CDR3 has 15 residues. The V segment lost 0 bases and the J segment 7 bases; nucleotides outside the gene matches: 3. CDR1 SGHTS and CDR2 YDEGEE come from the germline V gene.

The chain carries TRBV3-1 and TRBJ2-1, with 7 bases lining up with TRBD2. This CDR3 is 13 amino acids long. Looked up from germline, CDR1 is LGHDT and CDR2 is YNNKEL (reference sequence). The V and J ends lost 0 bases and 10 bases, in that order; junction bases with no gene match: 3. The CDR3 region has the DNA TGTGCCAGCAGCCAAGACGCGGGACTAGAGCAGTTCTTC. Translation gives CASSQDAGLEQFF.

This clonotype has ten or more counts. V and J are TRBV7-8 and TRBJ2-1, with D tentatively TRBD2 (5 bases). There are 15 residues in the CDR3. Trimming took off 3 bases at V and 13 bases at J, with 22 bases between the two ends. Germline CDR1 SGHVS, CDR2 FQNEAQ. For the CDR3, the DNA is TGTGCCAGCAGCTTGTTGGCGAGGAGTGGGAGTCAACAGTTCTTC. Amino acid sequence: CASSLLARSGSQQFF.

For this clonotype: This may be a read error, as it is one base from a much larger clone. The CDR3 ends on some other residue instead of the conserved phenylalanine or tryptophan, so this is likely a read error. This chain uses TRBV14 with TRBJ2-5; the D gene is possibly TRBD2 (5 bases). The CDR3 loop spans 13 amino acids. Germline CDR1 is SGHDN and CDR2 is FVKESK. Trimming pared 5 bases from V and 4 bases from J, leaving 11 bases between. This CDR3 is CASSTVRGETQYS. CDR3 nucleotide sequence: TGTGCCAGCAGCACGGTCCGGGGAGAGACCCAGTACTCC.

Points on this clonotype: This sequence may be a read error, since a much larger clone differs from it by one base. The CDR3 DNA is TGTGCCAGCAGCCTGGTGACCCAAGAGACCCAGTACTTC. It codes for CASSLVTQETQYF. The chain carries TRBV5-6 and TRBJ2-5; D unresolved. Germline V gene sequence: CDR1 SGHDT, CDR2 YYEEEE. Trimming took 4 bases from V and 1 from J, leaving 8 bases between them. The CDR3 is made up of 13 amino acids.

Comments on this clonotype: A much larger clone is a single base away; this may be a read error. This chain uses TRBV6-2 or TRBV6-3 with TRBJ2-7, with TRBD2 matching over 12 bases. CDR1 MNHEY and CDR2 SVGEGT come from the germline V gene. There are 15 residues in the CDR3. Trimming at V came to 5 bases and at J to 2 bases, leaving 4 bases not matched to a gene. CDR3 sequence: CASSKGLAGPYEQYF. CDR3 sequence (DNA): TGTGCCAGCAGTAAAGGACTAGCGGGACCCTACGAGCAGTACTTC.

This clonotype was found many times. The DNA for the CDR3 is TGTGCCAGTTCCTCCCCCGCCGGACTCGGGGCCCCTAATGAGCAGTTCTTC. It encodes CASSSPAGLGAPNEQFF. The rearrangement uses TRBV19 and TRBJ2-1, with D perhaps matching TRBD1 or TRBD2 (5 bases each). Trimming removed 8 bases from V and 7 bases from J, with 27 bases in between. Germline-derived CDR1 and CDR2 are LNHDA and SQIVND (reference sequence). CDR3 length: 17 amino acids.

As for this clonotype: This CDR3 fails to terminate in the conserved phenylalanine or tryptophan, so it likely reflects a read error. The DNA is omitted, as the CDR3 cannot be located on it reliably, and the CDR3 follows TCRdb's listing. The gene calls are TRBV12-3 or TRBV12-4 and TRBJ2-7; the DNA was not used to check the table's D call, TRBD1. Termini included, the CDR3 measures 8 amino acids. The CDR3 sequence: CASSFGAG.

This clonotype has a count of ten or more. The rearrangement joins TRBV5-1 to TRBJ2-2; D is possibly TRBD1 or TRBD2 (7 bases each). CDR1 is SGHRS, CDR2 YFSETQ, per germline. This CDR3 spans 14 amino acids. V lost 6 bases and J lost 6, with 15 bases in between. The CDR3 coding sequence is TGCGCCAGCACCAGGGAGGGGGCGTCCGGGGAGCTGTTTTTT. Translation: CASTREGASGELFF.

This clonotype was seen at least ten times. The V gene is TRBV7-9, the J gene TRBJ2-2, with D tentatively TRBD2 (5 bases). There are 15 residues in the CDR3. The germline V gene has CDR1 SEHNR and CDR2 FQNEAQ (reference sequence). Trimming shortened V by 3 bases and J by 0 bases, and 8 bases separated the two germline ends. The CDR3 nucleotides are TGTGCCAGCAGCTTCGGGGTCACGAACACCGGGGAGCTGTTTTTT. Its protein is CASSFGVTNTGELFF.

The table lists this clonotype with many counts. The V call is TRBV6-1, the J call TRBJ1-4, with D uncertain. Germline assignment: CDR1 MNHNS and CDR2 SASEGT. V lost 8 bases and J 8 bases, leaving 9 bases between the germline ends. The CDR3 runs 11 residues. The CDR3 DNA follows: TGTGCCAGCGAGGGATGGGAAAAACTGTTTTTT. Its translation is CASEGWEKLFF.

The V and J genes are TRBV6-6 and TRBJ2-6; TRBD1 aligns across 10 bases. The V gene end was trimmed by 6 bases and the J gene end by 1 base; junction bases not matched to a gene: 6. CDR3 size: 17 residues. Germline CDR1 reads MNHNY; CDR2 reads SVGAGI (reference sequence). CDR3 DNA sequence: TGTGCCAGCAGCCCCGACAGGGGGCTTTCTGGGGCCAACGTCCTGACTTTC. The encoded protein is CASSPDRGLSGANVLTF.

The chain couples TRBV19 to TRBJ1-1, with D hard to call. With 4 bases removed from V and 4 bases from J, the gap between germline ends came to 7 bases. CDR1 and CDR2 from the germline V gene are LNHDA and SQIVND (reference sequence). The CDR3 is 12 residues long. CDR3 nucleotides: TGTGCCAGTAGTAGGGCAGCCACTGAAGCTTTCTTT. Amino acids: CASSRAATEAFF.